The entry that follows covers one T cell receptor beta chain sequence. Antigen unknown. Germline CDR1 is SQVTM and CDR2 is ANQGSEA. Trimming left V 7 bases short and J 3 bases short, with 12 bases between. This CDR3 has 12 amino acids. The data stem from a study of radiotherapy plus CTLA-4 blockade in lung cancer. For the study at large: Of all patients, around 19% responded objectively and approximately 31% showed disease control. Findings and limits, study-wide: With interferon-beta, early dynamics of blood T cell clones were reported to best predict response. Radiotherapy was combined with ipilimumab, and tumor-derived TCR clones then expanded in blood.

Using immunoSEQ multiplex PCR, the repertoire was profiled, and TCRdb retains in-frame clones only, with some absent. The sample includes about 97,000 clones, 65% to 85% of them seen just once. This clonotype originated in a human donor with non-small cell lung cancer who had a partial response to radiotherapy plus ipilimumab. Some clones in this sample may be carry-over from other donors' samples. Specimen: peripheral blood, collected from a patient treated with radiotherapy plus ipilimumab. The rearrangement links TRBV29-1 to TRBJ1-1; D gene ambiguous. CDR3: CSASLRDTEAFF. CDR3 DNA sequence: TGCAGCGCCTCACTCCGTGACACTGAAGCTTTCTTT.